This record looks at one T cell receptor beta chain sequence and its context. Its antigen target is currently unknown. No quality values exist for individual bases; no much larger clone is one base distant. Libraries were built with the immunoSEQ multiplex PCR assay. RNA was extracted from all samples and reverse transcribed into cDNA as template for TCR sequencing. SuperScript III was used for first-strand cDNA synthesis, primed with a 2:1 mix of oligo-dT and random hexamers. A synthetic immune receptor repertoire was used to assess amplification bias, and residual bias was removed computationally. The paper's data handling went like this. Raw reads were preprocessed for error removal, and CDR3 was defined according to IMGT conventions as running from the conserved cysteine to phenylalanine. Clonality was computed as 1 minus the Shannon entropy, with the entropy normalized by log2 of the number of productive unique TCRs. Whether scalp clones were CD4 or CD8 was inferred by matching scalp TCRbeta sequences against CD4 and CD8 repertoires sorted from blood. TCRdb limited this immuneACCESS table to in-frame rearrangements with V and J called. A share of clones is missing; checked studies link under half to unresolved V genes, and the rest is unexplained. V and J calls and clone size are copied from that table; D and trimming were computed from the DNA. Present in this sample are roughly 280,000 clones, over 45% of which were seen just once. The ten biggest clones cover more than 0.85% of the sample.

The data belong to a study of CD8+ T cells in alopecia areata (dated by TCRdb to 2016 to 2019). About the investigation overall: Treated patients were enrolled in an open-label pilot trial of oral tofacitinib at 5 to 10 mg twice daily for moderate-to-severe alopecia areata. Patients stayed on tofacitinib for 6 to 18 months and then had 6 months of follow-up off drug so that delayed response and recurrence could be assessed. Disease severity in treated patients was measured with the SALT score, which quantifies the percentage of affected scalp surface area. The study used high-throughput TCRbeta sequencing to examine T cell clonal expansion in alopecia areata, in both the C3H/HeJ mouse model and human patients. Human TCRbeta sequencing covered scalp tissue and sorted CD4+ and CD8+ peripheral blood T cells from patchy and totalis/universalis alopecia areata patients and healthy controls. Biopsies were taken from tofacitinib-treated patients at baseline and again at 4 and 24 weeks into treatment, and several of those patients also had a later scalp biopsy. Clonality in the scalp was compared among normal scalp (n=4), patchy alopecia areata scalp (n=8), and alopecia totalis/universalis scalp (n=8). RNA was extracted with the PAXgene miRNA kit for fixed scalp, the miRNeasy kit for PBMCs, and the RNeasy kit for mouse skin. immunoSEQ multiplex PCR using 35 Vbeta forward primers and 13 Jbeta reverse primers was used to amplify TCRbeta CDR3 regions. Study-level results and caveats: Scalp clonality and the number of expanded CD8+ clones among the top 100 scalp clones were significantly decreased by tofacitinib. Resident alphabeta T cells in normal human skin are also sequenced, complicating scalp TCR repertoire analysis, unlike mouse skin dominated by gammadelta T cells. Compared with normal scalp, lesional scalp had higher clonality and more expanded CD8+ clones, particularly in alopecia totalis/universalis, a pattern that suggests antigenic drive. Compared with mice, TCR sequences shared between patients were less clear, possibly partly because of HLA diversity across the patient population. Many expanded lesional clones persisted in scalp and blood during tofacitinib treatment, which may partly explain relapse after stopping treatment. Because the treated cohort was small and had just a single nonresponder, larger studies are needed to establish links between baseline CD8+ expansion and response.

Inclusive of the bounding cysteine and phenylalanine, the CDR3 is 12 residues long. CDR3 DNA is the only sequence kept; it has 36 bases, read in frame from the first base. Taken from the germline V gene, the CDR1 and CDR2 loops are SGHTA and FQGNSA. The junction shows trimming of 5 bases on V and 5 bases on J, and the gene matches do not reach 2 bases of it. This specimen's treatment or condition label, per the study, means: oral pan-JAK inhibitor, 5-10 mg twice daily. Lesional scalp punch biopsies and peripheral blood were obtained from alopecia areata patients. PBMCs were separated by density centrifugation and stained for CD3, CD4 and CD8, after which CD4+ and CD8+ T cells were sorted on a FACSAria.

The chain uses TRBV7-2 and TRBJ2-5; the junction holds 7 bases that match TRBD2. This receptor was identified in a human donor with alopecia areata. The material sequenced was CD4+ T cells sorted from blood, taken between weeks 51 and 54, from a patient treated with tofacitinib. The CDR3 protein: CASSRLAETQYF. The nucleotide sequence is TGTGCCAGCAGCCGACTAGCTGAGACCCAGTACTTC.